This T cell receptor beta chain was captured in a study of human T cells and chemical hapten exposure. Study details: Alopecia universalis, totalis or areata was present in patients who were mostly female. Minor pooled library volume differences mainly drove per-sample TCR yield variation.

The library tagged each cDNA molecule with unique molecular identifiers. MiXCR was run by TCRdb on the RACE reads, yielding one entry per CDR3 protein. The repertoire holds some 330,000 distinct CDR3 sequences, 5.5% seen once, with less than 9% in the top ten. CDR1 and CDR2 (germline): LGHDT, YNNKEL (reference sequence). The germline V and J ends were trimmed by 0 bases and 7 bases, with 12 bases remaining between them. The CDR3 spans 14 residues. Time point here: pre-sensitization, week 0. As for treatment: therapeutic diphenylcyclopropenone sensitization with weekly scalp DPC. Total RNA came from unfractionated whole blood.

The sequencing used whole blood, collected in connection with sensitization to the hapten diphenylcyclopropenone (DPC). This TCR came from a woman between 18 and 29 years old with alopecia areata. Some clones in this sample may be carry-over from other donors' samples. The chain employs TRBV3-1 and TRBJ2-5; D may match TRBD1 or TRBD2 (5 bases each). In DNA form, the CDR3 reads TGTGCCAGCAGCCAAGAGACGGGGCCCGGGACCCAGTACTTC. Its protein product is CASSQETGPGTQYF.